This TCR beta chain was recovered during a study of blood T cell repertoires in COVID-19. Overall study: Collection of acute and convalescent COVID-19 samples took place in the United States, Italy and Spain. In each case, the material was cDNA or gDNA derived from T cells, B-cell-depleted T cells, or PBMCs.

Study processing details: How many nucleated cells were present was estimated from reference gene primer amplification. Sequenced by immunoSEQ multiplex PCR; TCRdb stores in-frame clones only, minus some. The DNA gave D and trimming, while V, J and clone size come from that table. The repertoire consists of more than 150,000 clones, with 60% to 85% occurring once and the leading ten covering around 15%. The CDR3 consists of 11 residues. CDR1 is SGHTA, CDR2 FQGNSA, per germline. The V end lost 4 bases, the J end lost 5 bases, and 5 bases lay between the germline ends. The chain couples TRBV7-2 to TRBJ2-5; D call uncertain. The sequencing input was peripheral blood. This receptor was obtained from a man in his sixties with active or convalescent COVID-19. For the CDR3, the DNA is TGTGCCAGCAGCTCCCCGGAGACCCAGTACTTC. This sequence encodes CASSSPETQYF.